Listed here are 13 T cell receptor beta chains from one sample, sequenced in a study of T cell responses to AZD1222 COVID-19 vaccine (dated by TCRdb to 2020 to 2022). In light of the paper, this sample's time point label describes: sample from adult after SARS-CoV-2 infection, after symptom onset. Libraries came from the immunoSEQ multiplex PCR assay. TCRdb provides this immuneACCESS table in a form limited to in-frame rearrangements. Some clones are lacking; in checked studies, under half of them reflect an unresolved V gene, and why the rest are absent is not known. The sample includes over 120,000 clones, with about 92% observed a single time. Of the sample, roughly an eighth is held by the ten largest clones. The sequences come from peripheral blood, collected after recovery from COVID-19. The origin of the receptors is an adult who had recovered from COVID-19.

This chain uses TRBV7-9 with TRBJ1-2; the match to TRBD1 covers 7 bases. The CDR3 spans 14 residues. The germline V gene encodes CDR1 SEHNR and CDR2 FQNEAQ (reference sequence). J lost 8 bases, V lost 5 bases, and 11 bases had no gene match. This chain's CDR3 is CASSLFLTGVGYTF. The CDR3 nucleotides are TGTGCCAGCAGCCTTTTTTTAACAGGGGTGGGCTACACCTTC.

V is TRBV10-2 and J is TRBJ2-1; 15 nucleotides agree with TRBD2. V dropped 0 bases and J dropped 9; count of bases not matched to a gene: 9. The CDR3 spans 18 residues. The germline CDR1 and CDR2 sequences are WSHSY and SAAADI. The CDR3 sequence: CASSESGGTSGRKGEQFF. The CDR3 bases are TGCGCCAGCAGTGAGTCGGGCGGGACTAGCGGGAGGAAAGGTGAGCAGTTCTTC.

This rearrangement joins TRBV12-2 to TRBJ2-3; the table's D call, TRBD2, has no DNA check behind it. TRBV12-2 is assigned pseudogene status. The CDR3 contains 22 residues. CDR3 residues: CASRPRRRLAGDQVGYTDTQYF. DNA of the CDR3: TGTGCAAGTCGCCCGCGGCGGAGACTAGCGGGAGACCAGGTGGGATACACAGATACGCAGTATTTT.

The V and J genes are TRBV28 and TRBJ1-2; maybe TRBD1 (6 bases). The CDR3 loop spans 13 amino acids. The germline V gene encodes CDR1 MDHEN and CDR2 SYDVKM. V was cut by 8 bases and J by 4 bases, with 14 bases left in between. The CDR3 coding sequence is TGTGCCAGCCAACAGGGTTCTACCTATGGCTACACCTTC. Residues: CASQQGSTYGYTF.

The genes are TRBV2 and TRBJ2-5; possible D gene TRBD1, 6 bases. Trimming stripped 5 bases from V and 1 base from J, with 11 bases between. Germline-derived CDR1 and CDR2 are SNHLY and FYNNEI. The CDR3 runs to 14 residues. CDR3 nucleotides: TGTGCCAGCAGTCCCCGGACAGCCCAAGAGACCCAGTACTTC. Translating gives CASSPRTAQETQYF.

The chain joins TRBV10-3 to TRBJ2-3, with 10 bases lining up with TRBD1. V trimming: 3 bases; J trimming: 5 bases; junction bases outside the gene matches: 2. Germline CDR1 is ENHRY and CDR2 is SYGVKD. This CDR3 is built from 14 residues. CDR3 DNA: TGTGCCATCAGTGAAGGGACAGGGGAAGATACGCAGTATTTT. As protein: CAISEGTGEDTQYF.

The chain has TRBV28 and TRBJ2-7, with no clear D. Trimming took off 0 bases at V and 4 bases at J, with 4 bases between the two ends. Per the germline V gene, CDR1 is MDHEN and CDR2 is SYDVKM. The CDR3 has 12 residues. The chain's CDR3 is CASSLWGYEQYF. For the CDR3, the DNA is TGTGCCAGCAGTTTATGGGGGTACGAGCAGTACTTC.

The CDR3 DNA is TGTGCCAGCAGCGTTCCAGGGGCCAATTCACCCCTCCACTTT. This codes for CASSVPGANSPLHF. The V and J genes are TRBV11-2 and TRBJ1-6, with D possibly TRBD1 on 6 matching bases. Germline values: CDR1 SGHAT, CDR2 FQNNGV. This CDR3 contains 14 residues. Trimming shortened V by 5 bases and J by 7 bases, and 12 bases separated the two germline ends.

The J gene is TRBJ2-2, the V gene TRBV19; 11 bases line up with TRBD2. Trimming cost V 0 bases and J 3 bases; bases outside gene matches: 6. The germline V gene encodes CDR1 LNHDA and CDR2 SQIVND (reference sequence). This CDR3 is 18 amino acids long. The CDR3 region is CASSIDLGSGRDTGELFF. Here the CDR3 DNA reads TGTGCCAGTAGTATAGATCTTGGTAGCGGGAGGGACACCGGGGAGCTGTTTTTT.

The chain carries TRBV6-5 and TRBJ2-1, with D possibly matching TRBD1 (5 bases). Per germline, CDR1 MNHEY and CDR2 SVGAGI. This CDR3 comprises 13 residues. The V gene lost 6 bases and the J gene lost 5 bases, with 11 bases spanning the gap. CDR3 in amino acids: CASRLRGNNEQFF. CDR3 sequence (DNA): TGTGCCAGCAGATTAAGGGGTAACAATGAGCAGTTCTTC.

The CDR3 sequence: CASSPLGTSNTEAFF. The CDR3 nucleotides are TGTGCCAGCAGCCCACTCGGGACATCGAACACTGAAGCTTTCTTT. The rearrangement uses TRBV28 and TRBJ1-1, with D perhaps matching TRBD1 (6 bases). CDR3 length: 15 amino acids. CDR1 is MDHEN and CDR2 is SYDVKM in the germline V gene. V lost 6 bases and J 1 base, leaving 15 bases between the germline ends.

The chain joins TRBV29-1 to TRBJ2-5; no clear D. Germline V gives CDR1 SQVTM, CDR2 ANQGSEA. V was trimmed by 2 bases and J by 4 bases, leaving 11 bases between them. The length of the CDR3 is 13 residues. The CDR3 sequence is CSVESVSRETQYF. CDR3 bases: TGCAGCGTTGAATCGGTTAGCAGAGAGACCCAGTACTTC.

V gene TRBV5-1 combines with J gene TRBJ2-4; either TRBD1 or TRBD2 may supply D (6 bases each). V lost 3 bases and J lost 1, with 17 bases in between. CDR3 size: 17 residues. CDR1 SGHRS and CDR2 YFSETQ come from the germline V gene. CDR3 nucleotide sequence: TGCGCCAGCAGCTGGAGGGAGACAGGAGTCGCCAAAAACATTCAGTACTTC. Its protein product is CASSWRETGVAKNIQYF.